A single TCR beta chain is shown here with its context. This entry comes from a study of blood T cell repertoires in COVID-19. Study-wide background: COVID-19 samples collected from the United States, Italy and Spain covered acute and convalescent phases. T cells, B-cell-depleted T cells, or PBMCs provided the cDNA or gDNA that served as material.

TCRdb's copy holds only in-frame clones and misses some; the assay was immunoSEQ multiplex PCR. The top ten clones hold roughly 1.2% of a sample with 150,000 or so clones, approximately 84% of them seen once. The CDR3 is made up of 13 amino acids. Per germline, CDR1 LGHDT and CDR2 YNNKEL (reference sequence). Between the trimmed V and J ends, which lost 5 bases and 7 bases, there was a span of 14 bases. The TCR was taken from a human donor with acute COVID-19. The donor label of this sample is uncertain. The sequencing sample was made of PBMCs or T cells enriched from blood (not recorded which). V gene TRBV3-1 (or the pseudogene TRBV3-2) combines with J gene TRBJ1-1; D may be TRBD1 (5 bases). As DNA, the CDR3 is TGTGCCAGCAGCTTGACAGCCAGAGTTGAAGCTTTCTTT. Protein product: CASSLTARVEAFF.